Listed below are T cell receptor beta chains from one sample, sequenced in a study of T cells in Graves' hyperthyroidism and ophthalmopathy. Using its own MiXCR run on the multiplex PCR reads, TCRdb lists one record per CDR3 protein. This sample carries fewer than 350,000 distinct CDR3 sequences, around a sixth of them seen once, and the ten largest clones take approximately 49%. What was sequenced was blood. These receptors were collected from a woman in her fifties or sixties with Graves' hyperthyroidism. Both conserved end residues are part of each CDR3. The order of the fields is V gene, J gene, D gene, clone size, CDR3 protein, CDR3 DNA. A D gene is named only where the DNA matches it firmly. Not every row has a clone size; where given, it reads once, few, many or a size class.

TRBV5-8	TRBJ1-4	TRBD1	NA	CASSSDRDEKLFF	TGTGCCAGCAGCTCGGACAGGGATGAAAAACTGTTTTTT
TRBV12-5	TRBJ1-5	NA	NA	CASGLGHGNQPQHF	TGTGCTAGTGGTTTGGGACATGGGAATCAGCCCCAGCATTTT
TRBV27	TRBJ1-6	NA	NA	CASSNQGVNSPLRF	TGTGCCAGCAGCAACCAGGGTGTCAATTCACCCCTCCGCTTT
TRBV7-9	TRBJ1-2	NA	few	CASSLELGNGYTF	TGTGCCAGCAGCTTAGAGTTGGGGAACGGCTACACCTTC
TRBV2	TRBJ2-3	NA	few	CASSAEGGGGTDTQYF	TGTGCCAGCTCGGCTGAGGGGGGGGGCGGGACAGATACGCAGTATTTT
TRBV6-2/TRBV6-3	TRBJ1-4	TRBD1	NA	CASRGDRGRGEKLFF	TGTGCCAGCAGAGGGGACAGGGGGCGAGGTGAAAAACTGTTTTTT
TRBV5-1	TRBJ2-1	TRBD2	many	CASSPRRGAAFDEQFF	TGCGCCAGCAGCCCGAGGCGGGGGGCGGCCTTCGATGAGCAGTTCTTC
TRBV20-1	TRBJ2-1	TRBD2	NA	CSATTGLLSSYNEQFF	TGCAGTGCGACTACGGGACTATTGAGCTCCTACAATGAGCAGTTCTTC
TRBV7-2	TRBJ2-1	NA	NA	CASSQNRVNEQFF	TGTGCCAGCAGCCAAAACCGGGTCAATGAGCAGTTCTTC
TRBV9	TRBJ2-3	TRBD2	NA	CASSVYPPGTSGGDGGNTQYF	TGTGCCAGCAGCGTATATCCTCCCGGGACTAGCGGGGGGGACGGGGGGAATACGCAGTATTTT
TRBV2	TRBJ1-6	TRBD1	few	CASSFDRGNNSPLHF	TGTGCCAGCAGTTTCGACAGGGGAAATAATTCACCCCTCCACTTT
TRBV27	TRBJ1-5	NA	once	CASSAQDNSNQPQHF	TGTGCCAGCAGTGCACAGGACAATAGCAATCAGCCCCAGCATTTT
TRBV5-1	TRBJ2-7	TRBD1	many	CASSQGQGGSSYEQYF	TGCGCCAGCAGCCAAGGACAGGGTGGCTCCTCCTACGAGCAGTACTTC
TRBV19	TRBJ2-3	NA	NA	CASTAASTDTQYF	TGTGCCAGTACGGCGGCGAGCACAGATACGCAGTATTTT
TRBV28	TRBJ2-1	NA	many	CASSSQLHEQFF	TGTGCCAGCAGTTCACAGTTGCATGAGCAGTTCTTC
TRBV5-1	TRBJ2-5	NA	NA	CASSLGAGKETQYF	TGCGCCAGCAGCTTGGGGGCAGGGAAAGAGACCCAGTACTTC
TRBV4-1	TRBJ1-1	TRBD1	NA	CASSQVPGGVTEAFF	TGCGCCAGCAGCCAAGTCCCAGGGGGCGTTACTGAAGCTTTCTTT
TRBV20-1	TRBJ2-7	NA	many	CSARAIRAPPAEQYF	TGCAGTGCTAGAGCGATCCGGGCCCCGCCGGCCGAGCAGTACTTC
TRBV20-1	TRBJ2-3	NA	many	CSARDQGRYTDTQYF	TGCAGTGCTAGAGATCAGGGTCGGTACACAGATACGCAGTATTTT
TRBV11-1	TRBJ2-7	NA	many	CASSTTGGSFYEQYF	TGTGCCAGCAGCACGACCGGAGGTTCATTCTACGAGCAGTACTTC
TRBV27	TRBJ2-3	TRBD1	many	CASSLSGDSTTQYF	TGTGCCAGCAGTTTATCAGGGGACAGTACCACGCAGTATTTT
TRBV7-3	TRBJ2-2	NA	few	CASSLTSLNTGELFF	TGTGCCAGCAGCTTAACGTCCTTAAACACCGGGGAGCTGTTTTTT
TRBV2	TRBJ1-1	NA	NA	CASTPGAGMDTEAFF	TGTGCCAGCACCCCCGGAGCCGGCATGGACACTGAAGCTTTCTTT
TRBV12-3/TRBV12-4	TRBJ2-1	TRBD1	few	CASRTGATFSYNEQFF	TGTGCCAGCAGGACAGGGGCGACCTTCTCCTACAATGAGCAGTTCTTC
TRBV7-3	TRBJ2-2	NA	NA	CASSLGGGTEGTGELFF	TGTGCCAGCAGCTTAGGTGGGGGGACGGAGGGGACCGGGGAGCTGTTTTTT
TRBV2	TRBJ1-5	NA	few	CASSEMGAQPQHF	TGTGCCAGCAGTGAGATGGGGGCTCAGCCCCAGCATTTT
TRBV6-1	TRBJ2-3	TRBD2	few	CASSARSGGILDTQYF	TGTGCCAGCAGTGCTAGATCCGGGGGGATCCTGGATACGCAGTATTTT
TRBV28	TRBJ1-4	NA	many	CASSPPPGAGNEKLFF	TGTGCCAGCAGTCCCCCCCCTGGGGCAGGGAACGAAAAACTGTTTTTT
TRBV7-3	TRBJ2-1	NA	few	CASSPGGYEQFF	TGTGCCAGCAGCCCCGGGGGATATGAGCAGTTCTTC
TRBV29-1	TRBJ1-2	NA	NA	CSVEGHRVDYGYTF	TGCAGCGTTGAAGGCCACAGGGTTGACTATGGCTACACCTTC
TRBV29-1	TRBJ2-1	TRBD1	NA	CSVEGDRERAYNEQFF	TGCAGCGTTGAAGGGGACAGGGAGCGGGCCTACAATGAGCAGTTCTTC
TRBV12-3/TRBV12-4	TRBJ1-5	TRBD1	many	CASSQAGTVDQPQHF	TGTGCCAGCAGTCAAGCCGGGACAGTGGATCAGCCCCAGCATTTT
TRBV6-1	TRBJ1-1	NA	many	CASRTGTTEAFF	TGTGCCAGCAGAACAGGGACCACTGAAGCTTTCTTT
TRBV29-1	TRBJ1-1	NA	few	CSVEGAEGGGTEAFF	TGCAGCGTTGAAGGAGCGGAGGGAGGTGGCACTGAAGCTTTCTTT
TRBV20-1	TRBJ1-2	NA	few	CSAQDLIGQDYGYTF	TGCAGTGCTCAGGATTTAATCGGGCAGGACTATGGCTACACCTTC
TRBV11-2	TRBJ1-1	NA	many	CASSPKRGRVGFLAMNTEAFF	TGTGCCAGCAGTCCCAAACGGGGGCGTGTGGGTTTTTTAGCAATGAACACTGAAGCTTTCTTT
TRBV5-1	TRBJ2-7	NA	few	CASSLGQFRFEQYF	TGCGCCAGCAGCTTGGGACAGTTTCGATTCGAGCAGTACTTC
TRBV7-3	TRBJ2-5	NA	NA	CASSSGGGMETQYF	TGTGCCAGCAGCTCTGGAGGGGGCATGGAGACCCAGTACTTC
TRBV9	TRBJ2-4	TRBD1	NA	CASSEGQGKNIQYF	TGTGCCAGCAGCGAAGGACAGGGGAAAAACATTCAGTACTTC
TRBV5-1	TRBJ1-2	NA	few	CASRTLSNYGYTF	TGCGCCAGCCGGACACTATCTAACTATGGCTACACCTTC
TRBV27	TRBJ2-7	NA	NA	CASSPRDGNYEQYF	TGTGCCAGCAGCCCCCGGGACGGGAACTACGAGCAGTACTTC
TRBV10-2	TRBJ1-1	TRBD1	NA	CASSGSTGVAAFF	TGCGCCAGCAGTGGCTCGACAGGGGTCGCGGCTTTCTTT
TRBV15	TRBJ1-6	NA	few	CATRLTGRRPLHF	TGTGCCACCAGATTAACGGGACGGCGACCCCTCCACTTT
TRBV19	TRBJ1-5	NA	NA	CASNRFNQPQHF	TGTGCCAGTAATCGGTTCAATCAGCCCCAGCATTTT
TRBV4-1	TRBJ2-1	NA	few	CASSPLLGGNEQFF	TGCGCCAGCAGCCCCCTACTAGGAGGGAATGAGCAGTTCTTC
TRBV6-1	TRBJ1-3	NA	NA	CASSVGETNTIYF	TGTGCCAGCAGTGTTGGGGAGACAAACACCATATATTTT
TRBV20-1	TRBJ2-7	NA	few	CSARDNPGARYEQYF	TGCAGTGCTAGAGATAACCCGGGAGCGCGGTACGAGCAGTACTTC
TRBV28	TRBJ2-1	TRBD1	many	CASSDPGTGTYNEQFF	TGTGCCAGCAGCGACCCCGGGACAGGGACCTACAATGAGCAGTTCTTC
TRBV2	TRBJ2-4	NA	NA	CASSDRVAKNIQYF	TGTGCCAGCAGTGATCGAGTAGCCAAAAACATTCAGTACTTC
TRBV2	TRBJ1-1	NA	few	CASSTGDTEAFF	TGTGCCAGCAGTACAGGTGACACTGAAGCTTTCTTT
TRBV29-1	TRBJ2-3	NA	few	CSVEQGGSTDTQYF	TGCAGCGTTGAACAGGGGGGAAGCACAGATACGCAGTATTTT
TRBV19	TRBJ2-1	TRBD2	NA	CATARTSGRNEQFF	TGTGCCACCGCGAGGACTAGCGGGAGAAATGAGCAGTTCTTC
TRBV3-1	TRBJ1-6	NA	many	CASSQDHTSPLHF	TGTGCCAGCAGCCAAGATCATACTTCACCCCTCCACTTT
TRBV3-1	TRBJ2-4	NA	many	CASSQGIGADIQYF	TGTGCCAGCAGCCAAGGCATAGGGGCGGACATTCAGTACTTC